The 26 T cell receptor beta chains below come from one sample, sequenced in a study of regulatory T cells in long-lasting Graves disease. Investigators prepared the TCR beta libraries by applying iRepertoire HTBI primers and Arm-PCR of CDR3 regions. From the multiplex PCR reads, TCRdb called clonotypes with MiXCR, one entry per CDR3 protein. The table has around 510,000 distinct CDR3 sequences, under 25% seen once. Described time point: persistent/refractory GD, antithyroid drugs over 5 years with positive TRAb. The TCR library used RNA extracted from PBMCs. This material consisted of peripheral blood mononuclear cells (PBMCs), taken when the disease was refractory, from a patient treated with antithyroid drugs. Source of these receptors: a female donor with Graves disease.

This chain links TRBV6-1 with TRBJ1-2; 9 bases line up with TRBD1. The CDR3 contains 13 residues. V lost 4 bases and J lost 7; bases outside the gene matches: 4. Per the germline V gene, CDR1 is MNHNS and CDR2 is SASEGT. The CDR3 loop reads CASSGSQGAGYTF. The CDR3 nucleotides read TGTGCCAGCAGTGGATCACAGGGGGCTGGCTACACCTTC.

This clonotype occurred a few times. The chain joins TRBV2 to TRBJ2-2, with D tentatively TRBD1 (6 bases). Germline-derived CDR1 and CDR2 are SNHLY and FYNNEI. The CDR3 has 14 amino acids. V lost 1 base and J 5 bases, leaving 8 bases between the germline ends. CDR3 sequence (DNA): TGTGCCAGCAGTGAAGTAAGGGGGACCGGGGAGCTGTTTTTT. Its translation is CASSEVRGTGELFF.

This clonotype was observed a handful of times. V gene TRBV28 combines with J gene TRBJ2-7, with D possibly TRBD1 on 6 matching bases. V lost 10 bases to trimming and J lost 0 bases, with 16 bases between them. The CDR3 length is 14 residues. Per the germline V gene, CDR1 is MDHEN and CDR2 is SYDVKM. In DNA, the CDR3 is TGTGCCACCGGTTTCGAGGGGGACTCCTACGAGCAGTACTTC. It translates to CATGFEGDSYEQYF.

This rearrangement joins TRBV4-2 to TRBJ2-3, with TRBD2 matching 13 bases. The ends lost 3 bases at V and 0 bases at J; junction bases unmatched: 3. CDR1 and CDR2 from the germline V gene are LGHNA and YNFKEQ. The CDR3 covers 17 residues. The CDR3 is CASSQTSGGTSTDTQYF. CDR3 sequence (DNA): TGTGCCAGCAGCCAGACTAGCGGGGGGACTAGCACAGATACGCAGTATTTT.

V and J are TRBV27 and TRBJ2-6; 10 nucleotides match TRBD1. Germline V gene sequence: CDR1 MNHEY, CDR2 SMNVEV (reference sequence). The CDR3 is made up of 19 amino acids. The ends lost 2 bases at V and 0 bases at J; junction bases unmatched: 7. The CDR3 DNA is TGTGCCAGCAGTTTAAAGGGACAGGGGATTATCTCTGGGGCCAACGTCCTGACTTTC. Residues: CASSLKGQGIISGANVLTF.

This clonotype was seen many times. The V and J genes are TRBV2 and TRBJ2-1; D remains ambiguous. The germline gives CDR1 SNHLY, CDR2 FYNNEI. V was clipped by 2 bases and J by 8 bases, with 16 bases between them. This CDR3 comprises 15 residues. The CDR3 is CASSEPELSWDEQFF. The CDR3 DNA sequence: TGTGCCAGCAGTGAACCAGAGTTGTCTTGGGATGAGCAGTTCTTC.

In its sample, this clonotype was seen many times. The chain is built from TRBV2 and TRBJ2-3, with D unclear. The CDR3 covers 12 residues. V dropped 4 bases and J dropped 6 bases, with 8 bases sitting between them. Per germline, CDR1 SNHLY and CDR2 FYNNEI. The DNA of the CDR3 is TGTGCCAGCAGTGGCCCTAGGGATACGCAGTATTTT. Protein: CASSGPRDTQYF.

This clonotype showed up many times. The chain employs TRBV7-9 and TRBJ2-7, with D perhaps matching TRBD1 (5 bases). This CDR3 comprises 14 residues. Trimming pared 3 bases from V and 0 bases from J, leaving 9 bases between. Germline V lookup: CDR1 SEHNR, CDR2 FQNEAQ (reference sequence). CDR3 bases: TGTGCCAGCAGCTTCGAAGGGGTCTCCTACGAGCAGTACTTC. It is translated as CASSFEGVSYEQYF.

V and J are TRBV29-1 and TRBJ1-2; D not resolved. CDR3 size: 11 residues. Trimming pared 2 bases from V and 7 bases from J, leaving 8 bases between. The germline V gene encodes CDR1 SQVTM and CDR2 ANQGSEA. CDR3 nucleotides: TGCAGCGTTGAAACCGGGTGTGGCTACACCTTC. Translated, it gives CSVETGCGYTF. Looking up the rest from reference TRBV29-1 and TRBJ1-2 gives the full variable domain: SAVISQKPSRDICQRGTSLTIQCQVDSQVTMMFWYRQQPGQSLTLIATANQGSEATYESGFVIDKFPISRPNLTFSTLTVSNMSPEDSSIYLCSVETGCGYTFGSGTRLTVV.

In DNA form, the CDR3 reads TGTGCCAGTAGCAATAACAGGGGGTCGGGTGAGCAGTTCTTC. Translated, it gives CASSNNRGSGEQFF. The chain recombines TRBV19 with TRBJ2-1, with 8 bases identical to TRBD1. Trimming cost V 6 bases and J 9 bases; bases outside gene matches: 10. Germline V gives CDR1 LNHDA, CDR2 SQIVND (reference sequence). This CDR3 has 14 amino acids.

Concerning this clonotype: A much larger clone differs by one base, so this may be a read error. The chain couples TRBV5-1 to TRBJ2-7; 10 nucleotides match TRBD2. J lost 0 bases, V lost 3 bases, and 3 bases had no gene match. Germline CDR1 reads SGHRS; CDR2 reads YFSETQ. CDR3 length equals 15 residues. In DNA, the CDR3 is TGCGCCAGCAGCTCACTAGCGGGGTACTCCTACGAGCAGTACTTC. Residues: CASSSLAGYSYEQYF.

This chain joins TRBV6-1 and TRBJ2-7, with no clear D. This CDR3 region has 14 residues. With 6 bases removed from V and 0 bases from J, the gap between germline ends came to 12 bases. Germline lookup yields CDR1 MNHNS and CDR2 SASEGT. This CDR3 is CASRGPPPSYEQYF. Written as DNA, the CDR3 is TGTGCCAGCAGAGGACCGCCGCCCTCCTACGAGCAGTACTTC.

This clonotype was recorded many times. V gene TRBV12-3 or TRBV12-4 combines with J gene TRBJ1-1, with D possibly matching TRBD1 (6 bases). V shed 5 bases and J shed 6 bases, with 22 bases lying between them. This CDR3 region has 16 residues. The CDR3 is CASSLSGRTVFAEAFF. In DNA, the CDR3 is TGTGCCAGCAGTCTCAGTGGAAGGACAGTTTTCGCTGAAGCTTTCTTT.

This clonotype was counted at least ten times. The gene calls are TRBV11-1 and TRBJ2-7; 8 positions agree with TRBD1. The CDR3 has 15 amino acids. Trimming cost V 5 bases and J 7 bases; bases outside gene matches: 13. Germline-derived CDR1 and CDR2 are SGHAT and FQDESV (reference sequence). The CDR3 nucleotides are TGTGCCAGCAGCCAATCCCAGGGGGCTTCGAGGGAGCAGTACTTC. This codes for CASSQSQGASREQYF.

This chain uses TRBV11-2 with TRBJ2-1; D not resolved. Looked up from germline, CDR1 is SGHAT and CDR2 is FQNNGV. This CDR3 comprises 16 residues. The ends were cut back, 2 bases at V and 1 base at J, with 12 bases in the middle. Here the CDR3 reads CASSLLSQASYNEQFF. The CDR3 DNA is TGTGCCAGCAGCTTATTATCCCAGGCTTCCTACAATGAGCAGTTCTTC.

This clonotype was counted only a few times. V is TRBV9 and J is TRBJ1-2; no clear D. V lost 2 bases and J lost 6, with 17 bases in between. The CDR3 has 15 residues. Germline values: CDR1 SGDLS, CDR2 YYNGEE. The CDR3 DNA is TGTGCCAGCAGCGTGGACTGGGGAGGGAAGCATGGCTACACCTTC. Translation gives CASSVDWGGKHGYTF.

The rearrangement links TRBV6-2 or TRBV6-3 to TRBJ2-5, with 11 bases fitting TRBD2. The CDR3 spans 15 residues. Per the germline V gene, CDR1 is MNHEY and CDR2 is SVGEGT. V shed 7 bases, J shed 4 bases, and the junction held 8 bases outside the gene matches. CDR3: CASNHQLAGGETQYF. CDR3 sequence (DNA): TGTGCCAGCAACCACCAGCTAGCGGGAGGAGAGACCCAGTACTTC.

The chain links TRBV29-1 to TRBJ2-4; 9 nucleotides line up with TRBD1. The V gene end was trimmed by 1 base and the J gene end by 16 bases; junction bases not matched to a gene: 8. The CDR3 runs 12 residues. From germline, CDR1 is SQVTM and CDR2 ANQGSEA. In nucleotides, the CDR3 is TGCAGCGTTGAAGTGGGGACAGGGTGGGAATACTTC. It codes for CSVEVGTGWEYF.

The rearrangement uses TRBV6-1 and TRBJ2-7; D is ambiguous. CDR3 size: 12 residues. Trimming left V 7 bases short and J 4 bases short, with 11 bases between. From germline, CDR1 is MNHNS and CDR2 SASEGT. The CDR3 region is CASKDLGYEQYF. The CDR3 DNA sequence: TGTGCCAGCAAGGACCTGGGGTACGAGCAGTACTTC.

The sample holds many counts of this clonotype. The CDR3 loop is CASRNSGPNVGELFF. CDR3 bases: TGTGCCAGCAGAAATAGCGGTCCTAACGTCGGGGAGCTGTTTTTT. V gene TRBV28 combines with J gene TRBJ2-2, with D maybe TRBD2 (6 bases). Germline CDR1 reads MDHEN; CDR2 reads SYDVKM. The V and J ends lost 6 bases and 7 bases respectively, with 18 bases between them. CDR3 length: 15 amino acids.

Here the CDR3 DNA reads TGTGCCACCAGTGAAACTAGCGGGATCAGCGAGCAGTACTTC. It yields the protein CATSETSGISEQYF. The genes are TRBV24-1 and TRBJ2-7, with 10 bases lining up with TRBD2. The CDR3 has 14 residues. Germline assignment: CDR1 KGHDR and CDR2 SFDVKD. Trimming took 4 bases from V and 6 from J; bases not matched to a gene: 5.

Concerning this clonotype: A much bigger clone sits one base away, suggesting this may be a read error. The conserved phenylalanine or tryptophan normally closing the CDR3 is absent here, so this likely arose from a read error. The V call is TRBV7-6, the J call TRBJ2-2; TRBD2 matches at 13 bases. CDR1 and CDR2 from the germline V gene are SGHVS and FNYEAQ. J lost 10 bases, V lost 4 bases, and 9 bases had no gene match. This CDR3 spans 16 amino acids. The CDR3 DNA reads TGTGCCAGCAGCTCTACTAGCGGGAGGGCCTCTGTGGAGCTGTTTTCT. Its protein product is CASSSTSGRASVELFS.

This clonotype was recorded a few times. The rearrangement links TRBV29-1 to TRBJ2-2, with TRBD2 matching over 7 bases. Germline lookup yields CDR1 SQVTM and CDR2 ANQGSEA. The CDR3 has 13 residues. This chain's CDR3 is CTGVAGNTGELFF. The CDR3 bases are TGCACCGGGGTAGCGGGCAACACCGGGGAGCTGTTTTTT.

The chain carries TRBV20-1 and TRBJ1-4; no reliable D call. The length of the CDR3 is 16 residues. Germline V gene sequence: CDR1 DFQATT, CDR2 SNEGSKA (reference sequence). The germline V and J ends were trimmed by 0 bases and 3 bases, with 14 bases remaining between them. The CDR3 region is CSARDAVGVPNEKLFF. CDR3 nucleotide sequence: TGCAGTGCTAGAGATGCGGTAGGAGTCCCTAATGAAAAACTGTTTTTT.

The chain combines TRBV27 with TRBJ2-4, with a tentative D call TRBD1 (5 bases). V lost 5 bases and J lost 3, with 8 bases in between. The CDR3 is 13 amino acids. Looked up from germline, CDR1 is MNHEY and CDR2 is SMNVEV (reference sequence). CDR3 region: CASSGAYKNIQYF. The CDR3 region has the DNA TGTGCCAGCAGTGGGGCATACAAAAACATTCAGTACTTC.

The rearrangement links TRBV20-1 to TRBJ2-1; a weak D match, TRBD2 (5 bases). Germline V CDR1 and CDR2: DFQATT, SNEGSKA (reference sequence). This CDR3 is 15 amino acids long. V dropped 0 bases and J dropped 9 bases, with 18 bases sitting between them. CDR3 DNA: TGCAGTGCTAGAGATTTATCTCTTGGAGCGGCTGAGCAGTTCTTC. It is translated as CSARDLSLGAAEQFF.